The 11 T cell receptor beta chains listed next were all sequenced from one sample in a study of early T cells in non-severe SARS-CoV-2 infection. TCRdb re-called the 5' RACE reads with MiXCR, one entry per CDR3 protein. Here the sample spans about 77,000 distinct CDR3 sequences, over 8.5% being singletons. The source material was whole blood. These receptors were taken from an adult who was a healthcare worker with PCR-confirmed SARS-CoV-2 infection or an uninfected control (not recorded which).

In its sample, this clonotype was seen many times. CDR3 amino acids: CASLGGTAGFHEQYF. The CDR3 nucleotides are TGTGCCAGCCTGGGGGGTACAGCCGGATTCCACGAGCAGTACTTC. The gene calls are TRBV6-5 and TRBJ2-7, with D possibly TRBD2 on 6 matching bases. V was trimmed by 8 bases and J by 5 bases, leaving 22 bases between them. Germline lookup yields CDR1 MNHEY and CDR2 SVGAGI. CDR3 length: 15 residues.

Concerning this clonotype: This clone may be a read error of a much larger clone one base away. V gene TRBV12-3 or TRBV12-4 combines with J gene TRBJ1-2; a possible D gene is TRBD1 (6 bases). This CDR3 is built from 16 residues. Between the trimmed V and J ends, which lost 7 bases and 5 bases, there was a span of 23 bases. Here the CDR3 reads CASTPGGAPAGYGYTF. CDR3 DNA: TGTGCCAGCACCCCGGGGGGGGCTCCAGCTGGGTATGGCTACACCTTC.

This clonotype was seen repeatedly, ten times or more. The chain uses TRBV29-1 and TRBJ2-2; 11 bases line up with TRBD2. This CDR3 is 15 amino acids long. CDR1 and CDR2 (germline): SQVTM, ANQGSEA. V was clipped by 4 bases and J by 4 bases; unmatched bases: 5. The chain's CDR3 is CSVGLAGGPTGELFF. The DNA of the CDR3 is TGCAGCGTTGGGTTAGCGGGAGGGCCCACCGGGGAGCTGTTTTTT.

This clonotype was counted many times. The CDR3 reads CASRETTVNTGELFF. The CDR3 DNA follows: TGTGCCAGCAGGGAGACGACAGTAAACACCGGGGAGCTGTTTTTT. The genes are TRBV2 and TRBJ2-2, with D perhaps TRBD1 (5 bases). Between the trimmed V and J ends, which lost 6 bases and 2 bases, there was a span of 13 bases. The germline gives CDR1 SNHLY, CDR2 FYNNEI. CDR3 length: 15 amino acids.

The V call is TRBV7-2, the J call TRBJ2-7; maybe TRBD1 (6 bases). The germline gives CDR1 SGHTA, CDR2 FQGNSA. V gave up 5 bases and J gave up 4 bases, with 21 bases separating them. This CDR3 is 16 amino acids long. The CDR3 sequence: CASSPDGTTLRYEQYF. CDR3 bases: TGTGCCAGCAGCCCCGATGGGACAACTCTTAGGTACGAGCAGTACTTC.

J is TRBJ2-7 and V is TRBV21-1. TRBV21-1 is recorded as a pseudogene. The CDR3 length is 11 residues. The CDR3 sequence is CASSMPSEQYF. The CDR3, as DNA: TGTGCCAGCAGCATGCCCTCCGAGCAGTACTTC.

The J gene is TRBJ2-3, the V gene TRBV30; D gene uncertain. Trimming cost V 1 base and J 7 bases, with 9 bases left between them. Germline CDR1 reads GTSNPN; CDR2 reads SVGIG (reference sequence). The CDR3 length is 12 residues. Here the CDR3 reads CAWSGGSNTQYF. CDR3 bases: TGTGCCTGGAGTGGTGGGTCGAATACGCAGTATTTT.

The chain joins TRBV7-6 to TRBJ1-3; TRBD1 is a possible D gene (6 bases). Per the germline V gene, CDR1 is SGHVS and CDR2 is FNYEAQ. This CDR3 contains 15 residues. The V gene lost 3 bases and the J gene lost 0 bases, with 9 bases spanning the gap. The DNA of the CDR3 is TGTGCCAGCAGCTTTCAACAGGGCTCTGGAAACACCATATATTTT. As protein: CASSFQQGSGNTIYF.

The CDR3, as DNA: TGTGCCAGCAGCCCTCGGACCGGGACGGGTACGCAGTATTTT. This translates into CASSPRTGTGTQYF. This rearrangement joins TRBV7-7 to TRBJ2-3; D possibly matches TRBD1 or TRBD2 (5 bases each). CDR1 is SSHAT and CDR2 is FNYEAQ in the germline V gene (reference sequence). The CDR3 totals 14 residues. V shed 5 bases and J shed 8 bases, with 17 bases lying between them.

The CDR3 is CASSLLGTSGKNIQYF. The CDR3 nucleotides are TGTGCCAGCAGCTTATTAGGGACTAGCGGAAAAAACATTCAGTACTTC. The rearrangement links TRBV7-2 to TRBJ2-4; 11 bases are shared with TRBD2. CDR3 size: 16 residues. CDR1 and CDR2 from the germline V gene are SGHTA and FQGNSA. The V gene end was trimmed by 2 bases and the J gene end by 4 bases; junction bases not matched to a gene: 4.

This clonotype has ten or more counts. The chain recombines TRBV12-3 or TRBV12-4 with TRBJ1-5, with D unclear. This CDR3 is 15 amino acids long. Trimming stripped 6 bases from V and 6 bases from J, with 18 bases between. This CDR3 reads CASSPTAGARQPQHF. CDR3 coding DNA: TGTGCCAGCAGCCCAACGGCCGGAGCCCGTCAGCCCCAGCATTTT.